Sequencing of this TCR beta chain was carried out in a study of T cells after yellow fever vaccination. Background on the study: SMART-Seq v4 Ultra Low Input served to prepare low-cell-number fractions.

Study-wide results and caveats: Most clones from primary vaccination were detected again post-booster (around 96% CD4, roughly 91% CD8).

By 5'RACE template switching, TCR cDNA was produced, with a universal primer site and UMIs added in the process. MiXCR, applied by TCRdb to the 5' RACE reads, yields one record per CDR3 protein. Here the sample spans a few hundred thousand distinct CDR3 sequences, approximately 16% being singletons. This CDR3 contains 13 residues. Trimming removed 0 bases at V and 6 bases at J, with 6 bases between. There are a few counts of this clonotype. Its antigen is undetermined. This receptor was identified in a man between 18 and 35 years old who received the YFV17D yellow fever vaccine. The input for sequencing was PBMCs, taken 5 days after the first yellow fever vaccination. The chain is built from TRBV12-3 or TRBV12-4 and TRBJ2-1; no clear D gene. The CDR3 DNA reads as TGTGCCAGCAGTTTAGCCCTCTTCAATGAGCAGTTCTTC. Translation gives CASSLALFNEQFF.